This TCR beta chain was sequenced for a study of cytomegalovirus exposure and HLA in healthy donors. General study results and limits: In vitro, three CMV-associated chains proved specific for CMV antigens. Many donors carried some public TCRs, although rarity characterized most TCR sequences.

Donors were drawn from the approximately 120-subject validation cohort, separate from the approximately 680-subject first cohort. As regards this clone: Its target is not known.

This CDR3 comprises 14 residues. The germline gives CDR1 LNHDA, CDR2 SQIVND (reference sequence). V shed 7 bases, J shed 6 bases, and the junction held 8 bases outside the gene matches. Repertoires were generated with immunoSEQ multiplex PCR, while TCRdb's copy carries only in-frame clones and drops some. This sample yields some 170,000 clones, of which about 86% are seen a single time; roughly 1.3% belongs to the top ten. V usage is TRBV19 and J usage is TRBJ1-4; TRBD1 matches at 7 bases. This clonotype was sampled from a young woman in good health and CMV-seronegative. The specimen was PBMCs. The CDR3 here is CASNVRQGDEKLFF. CDR3 nucleotides: TGTGCCAGTAACGTCAGACAGGGTGATGAAAAACTGTTTTTT.